This T cell receptor beta chain stems from a study of CD8 T cells in Susac syndrome. When the RNA was reverse transcribed, random hexamers were used with an input of roughly 0.45 to 1 ug. The method of amplification for TCR beta CDR3 was immunoSEQ multiplex PCR, covering 54 Vbeta and 13 Jbeta. TCRdb reprocessed the immunoSEQ multiplex PCR reads with MiXCR, giving one entry per CDR3 protein. The repertoire holds some 96,000 distinct CDR3 sequences, around 96% seen once, with 0.3% in the top ten. Whole-study findings and limits: The authors found some 15 Susac-specific public clones in total CD8+ repertoires and roughly five in CD8+ TEMRA repertoires.

In germline, CDR1 is SGHDN, CDR2 FVKESK. The CDR3 has 14 residues. The V end was cut by 1 base, the J end by 2 bases, with 9 bases between. Points on this clonotype: Its target is unknown.

Susac syndrome patients met recently defined diagnostic criteria for definite or probable disease. J is TRBJ2-7 and V is TRBV14; D uncertain. Specimen: CD8+ T cells from PBMCs. This receptor was identified in a human donor with Susac syndrome. The CDR3: CASSQVLFAYEQYF. The CDR3 DNA reads TGTGCCAGCAGCCAAGTATTATTTGCCTACGAGCAGTACTTC.